The clone carrying this TCR beta chain was found a few times. No antigen is known for it. Germline-derived CDR1 and CDR2 are LNHDA and SQIVND (reference sequence). V lost 6 bases, J lost 6 bases, and 11 bases lay in between. This CDR3 has 13 residues. Cells designated naive CD8 were CD45RO-negative and were positively selected for CCR7, with terminally differentiated effector memory CD45RA+ cells excluded. Only Caucasian adults living in Nashville, Tennessee served as donors. Generated by immunoSEQ multiplex PCR, the TCRdb table keeps only in-frame clones and is missing some. Among around 1,900,000 clones, 90% to 95% were seen once, and the ten largest hold more than 1.5%. This record comes from a study of shared clonotypes between healthy human individuals. Whole-study results and caveats: Naive subsets usually exceeded memory subsets in estimated richness. Deeper or shallower sequencing was expected to change how clonotypes are shared among donors. There were few donors, and this limited the genetic and exposure-history diversity represented.

The sequence was collected from a man between 18 and 35 years old in good health. Some clones in this sample may be carry-over from other donors' samples. This sequence joins TRBV19 and TRBJ1-4, with D maybe TRBD1 (6 bases). Material: naive CD8+ T cells from PBMCs. CDR3 bases: TGTGCCAGTAGGAAGCGGACAGATGAAAAACTGTTTTTT. This gives the protein CASRKRTDEKLFF.